A single sample gave rise to the 24 T cell receptor beta chains below, sequenced in a study of tumor and adjacent non-tumor tissue in lung cancer. No cell sorting was done before RNA was extracted from the tissue. Distant lung tissue was collected more than 3 cm away from the tumor edge. The library came from three nested PCR rounds adapted from ARM-PCR protocols. One entry per CDR3 protein, called by TCRdb with MiXCR from the multiplex PCR reads. This sample has about 100,000 distinct CDR3 sequences; 60% to 80% occur once, and the top ten carry about 19%. Sequencing was done on a sample of distant non-tumor lung tissue. The source is a man aged 25-45 years with non-small cell lung cancer.

This clonotype showed up many times. The chain has TRBV20-1 and TRBJ2-7, with TRBD2 matching over 11 bases. This CDR3 spans 14 amino acids. CDR1 is DFQATT, CDR2 SNEGSKA, per germline (reference sequence). The ends lost 2 bases at V and 6 bases at J; junction bases unmatched: 6. CDR3: CSARLAGGNGEQYF. For the CDR3, the DNA is TGCAGTGCTAGACTAGCGGGGGGTAACGGCGAGCAGTACTTC.

In the case of this clonotype: The CDR3 does not end in the conserved phenylalanine or tryptophan, so this is likely a read error. The chain couples TRBV4-1 to TRBJ2-7, with no clear D. Germline lookup yields CDR1 MGHRA and CDR2 YSYEKL. The CDR3 extends over 14 amino acids. The CDR3 loop is CASGQVQNYDEQYL. Here the CDR3 DNA reads TGCGCCAGCGGCCAAGTACAGAATTACGACGAGCAGTACCTC.

In this sample, this clonotype turned up a few times. A much bigger clone sits one base away, suggesting this may be a read error. J is TRBJ1-1 and V is TRBV20-1, with a weak D call TRBD1 (6 bases). The CDR3 is made up of 13 amino acids. Germline V CDR1 and CDR2: DFQATT, SNEGSKA (reference sequence). Trimming pared 2 bases from V and 3 bases from J, leaving 10 bases between. This CDR3 is CSARFPGDTEAFF. CDR3 nucleotides: TGCAGTGCTAGATTCCCAGGGGACACTGAAGCTTTCTTT.

In the case of this clonotype: Since the CDR3 does not end with the conserved phenylalanine or tryptophan, this likely comes from a read error. It is unclear where the CDR3 begins or ends on the DNA, so no DNA is shown, and the CDR3 is as TCRdb lists it. The rearrangement uses TRBV12-3 or TRBV12-4 and TRBJ1-1; the D call of TRBD1 is as the table states it, not checked on the DNA. The CDR3 spans 14 amino acids, including both terminal residues. CDR3 amino acids: CASSFAGGGTEVFS.

This clonotype appeared many times. The chain uses TRBV6-5 and TRBJ1-2; 7 bases are a match to TRBD1. Looked up from germline, CDR1 is MNHEY and CDR2 is SVGAGI. The CDR3 runs to 14 residues. With 8 bases clipped from V and 7 bases from J, the junction kept 13 bases outside the gene matches. The CDR3 reads CASGLDRAPSGYTF. CDR3 nucleotides: TGTGCCAGCGGCTTAGACAGGGCCCCCTCTGGCTACACCTTC.

Of note for this clonotype: The junction does not match germline at one end; this may be a read error. This chain joins TRBV11-2 and TRBJ2-7; D gene unclear. The CDR3 extends over 14 amino acids. Germline values: CDR1 SGHAT, CDR2 FQNNGV. The CDR3 spells CASSQTRALYEQCF. The DNA of the CDR3 is TGTGCCAGCAGCCAAACAAGGGCCTTATACGAGCAGTGCTTC.

This clonotype is a singleton in its sample. A much larger clone lies one base from this, so it may be a read error. The chain carries TRBV4-1 and TRBJ2-2; the D is unclear. CDR1 is MGHRA, CDR2 YSYEKL, per germline. The CDR3 extends over 16 amino acids. The CDR3 is CASGQEARANTGELFF. CDR3 coding DNA: TGCGCCAGCGGCCAAGAGGCTAGAGCCAACACCGGGGAGCTGTTTTTT.

CDR3 sequence (DNA): TGTGCCAGCAGTCTTGACAGTGGGCACGTCCTGACTTTC. Translated, it gives CASSLDSGHVLTF. The chain is built from TRBV2 and TRBJ2-6, with D maybe TRBD1 (5 bases). CDR1 is SNHLY, CDR2 FYNNEI, per germline. Trimming took 5 bases from V and 11 from J, leaving 13 bases between them. The CDR3 has 13 amino acids.

As to this clonotype: The junction departs from germline at one end; a sequencing error may be responsible. V gene TRBV27 combines with J gene TRBJ1-5, with D unresolved. Germline-derived CDR1 and CDR2 are MNHEY and SMNVEV (reference sequence). The CDR3 is made up of 14 amino acids. The CDR3 loop reads CVSSLFAVNQPQHF. CDR3 coding DNA: TGTGTCAGCAGTTTATTCGCAGTAAATCAGCCCCAGCATTTT.

Note on this clonotype: At one boundary the junction diverges from the germline segment, which might be a read error. The chain is built from TRBV29-1 and TRBJ1-1; D is uncertain. This CDR3 has 13 residues. Germline values: CDR1 SQVTM, CDR2 ANQGSEA. The CDR3 loop reads CSVEDRSRGEAFF. The CDR3 DNA sequence: TGCAGCGTTGAAGACCGGAGTAGAGGTGAAGCCTTCTTT.

With respect to this clonotype: A read error may produce the germline difference seen at one junction end. The chain combines TRBV29-1 with TRBJ1-2; D is possibly TRBD1 (6 bases). Germline V lookup: CDR1 SQVTM, CDR2 ANQGSEA. The CDR3 runs 15 residues. Here the CDR3 reads CSVDVAGAILEGCAF. CDR3 DNA sequence: TGCAGCGTTGATGTGGCAGGGGCGATCCTGGAAGGCTGCGCCTTC.

This chain uses TRBV19 with TRBJ2-1; TRBD2 agrees at 9 bases. Germline V gene lookup returns CDR1 LNHDA and CDR2 SQIVND (reference sequence). This CDR3 has 14 amino acids. V lost 4 bases to trimming and J lost 5 bases; unmatched junction nucleotides: 3. The CDR3 DNA follows: TGTGCCAGTAGTAAGGGACTAGCTGACAATGAGCAGTTCTTC. The encoded protein is CASSKGLADNEQFF.

Details on this clonotype: This may stem from a read error, because a much larger clone lies one nucleotide away. The chain joins TRBV7-8 to TRBJ2-1, with D possibly matching TRBD1 (5 bases). Trimming removed 2 bases at V and 6 bases at J, with 14 bases between. Germline V gene data show CDR1 as SGHVS and CDR2 as FQNEAQ. The CDR3 totals 15 residues. The CDR3 region is CASSLSYIQGNEQFF. The CDR3 DNA follows: TGTGCCAGCAGCTTATCGTACATCCAGGGCAATGAGCAGTTCTTC.

Remarks on this clonotype: A junction boundary mismatches the germline segment, possibly from a read error. CDR3 loop: CVSSLALGTSGTYQQYF. CDR3 DNA: TGTGTCAGCAGCTTGGCCCTTGGGACTAGCGGCACCTACCAGCAGTACTTC. The V and J genes are TRBV5-6 and TRBJ2-7; 11 bases line up with TRBD2. The CDR3 consists of 17 residues. Germline CDR1 is SGHDT and CDR2 is YYEEEE.

Points on this clonotype: This may be a read error: a much more frequent sequence differs by one nucleotide. The chain uses TRBV6-2 or TRBV6-3 and TRBJ1-1, with a weak D call TRBD1 (5 bases). Germline-derived CDR1 and CDR2 are MNHEY and SVGEGT. This CDR3 has 13 residues. CDR3 nucleotides: TGTGCCAGCAGTCCCGGGGGGAACACTGAAACTTTCTTT. Translated: CASSPGGNTETFF.

This clonotype came up many times. The gene calls are TRBV6-2 or TRBV6-3 and TRBJ2-7, with D possibly matching TRBD1 (6 bases). Trimming took off 0 bases at V and 0 bases at J, with 6 bases between the two ends. The CDR3 is 14 amino acids. Germline V gene sequence: CDR1 MNHEY, CDR2 SVGEGT. CDR3 amino acids: CASSYSDSSYEQYF. In DNA form, the CDR3 reads TGTGCCAGCAGTTACTCGGACAGCTCCTACGAGCAGTACTTC.

The chain combines TRBV5-1 with TRBJ2-5, with D perhaps matching TRBD1 or TRBD2 (6 bases each). In germline, CDR1 is SGHRS, CDR2 YFSETQ. With 0 bases removed from V and 5 bases from J, the gap between germline ends came to 11 bases. The CDR3 loop spans 14 amino acids. The CDR3 spells CASSLEGGLETQYF. The DNA of the CDR3 is TGCGCCAGCAGCTTGGAGGGGGGACTGGAGACCCAGTACTTC. Full variable domain (missing parts from reference TRBV5-1 and TRBJ2-5): KAGVTQTPRYLIKTRGQQVTLSCSPISGHRSVSWYQQTPGQGLQFLFEYFSETQRNKGNFPGRFSGRQFSNSRSEMNVSTLELGDSALYLCASSLEGGLETQYFGPGTRLLVL.

In its sample, this clonotype was seen once. A read error may be the cause here, since a much bigger clone is one base away. The rearrangement uses TRBV7-9 and TRBJ1-2; 11 bases line up with TRBD1. The CDR3 contains 16 residues. V dropped 4 bases and J dropped 7; count of bases not matched to a gene: 11. The V gene's germline CDR1 is SEHNR and CDR2 FQNEAQ (reference sequence). Written as DNA, the CDR3 is TGTGCCAGCAGCTCTATCTCCGGACAGGGGGCTTTTGGCTACACCTTC. Translation gives CASSSISGQGAFGYTF.

J is TRBJ2-7 and V is TRBV11-2, with a weak D call TRBD1 (6 bases). Germline assignment: CDR1 SGHAT and CDR2 FQNNGV. The CDR3 length is 16 residues. V lost 1 base and J 4 bases, leaving 17 bases between the germline ends. The DNA of the CDR3 is TGTGCCAGCAGCTTAGCGGCCGGGACACAGTTTTACGAGCAGTACTTC. Translation: CASSLAAGTQFYEQYF.

As for this clonotype: Given a much more abundant clone one base away, this may be a read error. This sequence joins TRBV28 and TRBJ2-1; 10 bases are shared with TRBD2. Germline V gene lookup returns CDR1 MDHEN and CDR2 SYDVKM. Losses at the gene ends were 10 bases for V and 8 bases for J; bases not matched to a gene: 17. The CDR3 sequence is 16 residues long. The CDR3 reads CANTNNPGLAPYEQFF. DNA of the CDR3: TGTGCCAACACAAACAATCCGGGACTAGCGCCCTATGAGCAGTTCTTC.

Details on this clonotype: One base away lies a much larger clone, so this may be a sequencing read error. The J gene is TRBJ1-3, the V gene TRBV4-1; unclear D gene. This CDR3 is built from 17 residues. The germline CDR1 and CDR2 sequences are MGHRA and YSYEKL. The CDR3 protein is CTSSRGGLVASGNTIYF. The CDR3 region has the DNA TGCACCAGCAGCCGAGGAGGACTTGTGGCCTCTGGAAACACCATATATTTT.

This clonotype came up a few times. The V gene is TRBV30, the J gene TRBJ2-1, with 11 bases aligning to TRBD2. Trimming at V came to 1 base and at J to 7 bases, leaving 9 bases not matched to a gene. CDR1 GTSNPN and CDR2 SVGIG come from the germline V gene (reference sequence). CDR3 size: 16 residues. DNA for the CDR3: TGTGCCTGGAGTGCCGCGCTGCTAGCGGGGGGAAATGAGCAGTTCTTC. Amino acids: CAWSAALLAGGNEQFF.

This clonotype appeared a few times. The chain combines TRBV10-3 with TRBJ1-1; D remains unclear. Germline CDR1 reads ENHRY; CDR2 reads SYGVKD. Trimming removed 6 bases from V and 4 bases from J, with 15 bases in between. The CDR3 loop spans 14 amino acids. For the CDR3, the DNA is TGTGCCATCAGGTATTCTGAAGTCTTCACTGAAGCTTTCTTT. Translated, it gives CAIRYSEVFTEAFF.

With respect to this clonotype: This is likely a read error, given that the CDR3 carries no conserved phenylalanine or tryptophan at its end. No DNA is shown, since the ends of the CDR3 on it are uncertain; the CDR3 is the one TCRdb lists. The V call is TRBV20-1, the J call TRBJ2-7; the table gives TRBD1 as D, unverified against the DNA. Germline V gene data show CDR1 as DFQATT and CDR2 as SNEGSKA (reference sequence). The CDR3 length is 12 residues, termini included. The chain's CDR3 is CSARARAYERYL.